These 28 T cell receptor beta chains share one sample of origin, sequenced in a study of response to subunit inactivated influenza vaccine. TCRdb redid the calling of the RT-PCR reads with MiXCR, one entry per CDR3 protein. The sample has a few hundred thousand distinct CDR3 sequences, under 8.5% seen once. The input for sequencing was PBMCs from blood, taken roughly 24 months after vaccination. These receptors were taken from a man aged 45 to 75 who received an inactivated influenza vaccine.

This chain connects TRBV7-6 to TRBJ2-2, with D maybe TRBD2 (6 bases). Germline loops: CDR1 SGHVS, CDR2 FNYEAQ. V dropped 5 bases and J dropped 4 bases, with 20 bases sitting between them. The CDR3 has 17 residues. CDR3 bases: TGTGCCAGCAGCCCCGCAGGAGGCGGGAAAGGCACCGGGGAGCTGTTTTTT. Its protein product is CASSPAGGGKGTGELFF.

The J gene is TRBJ2-2, the V gene TRBV27, with D possibly matching TRBD2 (5 bases). The CDR3 sequence is 15 residues long. Deletions cut 0 bases from V and 6 bases from J, with 11 bases between. Germline V CDR1 and CDR2: MNHEY, SMNVEV (reference sequence). CDR3 in amino acids: CASSLSRTRAGELFF. The CDR3 nucleotides read TGTGCCAGCAGTTTATCGAGGACTCGGGCCGGGGAGCTGTTTTTT.

This clonotype was counted a few times. The chain couples TRBV3-1 to TRBJ2-1; TRBD2 is a possible D gene (6 bases). Germline CDR1 LGHDT, CDR2 YNNKEL (reference sequence). There are 13 residues in the CDR3. The V gene lost 3 bases and the J gene lost 9 bases, with 12 bases spanning the gap. The CDR3 protein is CASSHDRLGEQFF. In DNA form, the CDR3 reads TGTGCCAGCAGCCACGATCGACTAGGTGAGCAGTTCTTC.

The chain uses TRBV4-1 and TRBJ1-4, with D possibly TRBD1 on 6 matching bases. V lost 4 bases and J lost 8, with 14 bases in between. CDR1 and CDR2 from the germline V gene are MGHRA and YSYEKL. This CDR3 has 14 amino acids. This chain's CDR3 is CASSLGRGGEKLFF. DNA for the CDR3: TGCGCCAGCAGCCTCGGTAGGGGGGGAGAAAAACTGTTTTTT.

This clonotype has just a few counts. V gene TRBV7-9 combines with J gene TRBJ1-1, with TRBD1 as a possible D gene (5 bases). The CDR3 length is 17 residues. CDR1 is SEHNR and CDR2 is FQNEAQ in the germline V gene (reference sequence). The V end was cut by 6 bases, the J end by 1 base, with 21 bases between. CDR3 in amino acids: CASRHPVVQGWNTEAFF. In DNA, the CDR3 is TGTGCCAGCAGGCATCCGGTGGTCCAGGGTTGGAACACTGAAGCTTTCTTT.

Ten or more counts support this clonotype. The genes are TRBV6-1 and TRBJ2-2; 7 bases are shared with TRBD2. CDR1 is MNHNS, CDR2 SASEGT, per germline. Unmatched junction bases numbered 2, after V lost 5 bases and J lost 2 bases. The CDR3 runs to 14 residues. CDR3 sequence (DNA): TGTGCCAGCAGTCTAGCGGTTAACACCGGGGAGCTGTTTTTT. Amino acid sequence: CASSLAVNTGELFF.

The table lists this clonotype with a few counts. The V and J genes are TRBV29-1 and TRBJ2-7; a weak D match, TRBD1 (7 bases). The CDR3 is made up of 13 amino acids. V was clipped by 5 bases and J by 4 bases, with 15 bases between them. The germline gives CDR1 SQVTM, CDR2 ANQGSEA. CDR3 coding DNA: TGCAGCGTTCTCAGGGGGGAAGCATACGAGCAGTACTTC. Protein sequence: CSVLRGEAYEQYF.

This clonotype came up a few times. The rearrangement joins TRBV28 to TRBJ2-7; D possibly corresponds to TRBD1 (5 bases). The germline CDR1 and CDR2 sequences are MDHEN and SYDVKM. Trimming stripped 2 bases from V and 0 bases from J, with 11 bases between. The CDR3 loop spans 15 amino acids. The CDR3 reads CASSLLQGRSYEQYF. In nucleotides, the CDR3 is TGTGCCAGCAGTTTACTCCAGGGTCGCTCCTACGAGCAGTACTTC.

This clonotype was picked up a small number of times. The J gene is TRBJ1-1, the V gene TRBV6-5; a weak D match, TRBD1 (5 bases). Germline loops: CDR1 MNHEY, CDR2 SVGAGI. There are 17 residues in the CDR3. V was trimmed by 0 bases and J by 2 bases, leaving 16 bases between them. The CDR3 DNA follows: TGTGCCAGCAGTTACTCGATAATGGGGGTCAGCAACACTGAAGCTTTCTTT. Residues: CASSYSIMGVSNTEAFF.

This clonotype has at least ten counts. V and J are TRBV9 and TRBJ2-2; the match to TRBD2 covers 11 bases. The CDR3 runs 16 residues. The V gene end was trimmed by 3 bases and the J gene end by 4 bases; junction bases not matched to a gene: 5. Looked up from germline, CDR1 is SGDLS and CDR2 is YYNGEE. This CDR3 reads CASSASGRLFTGELFF. CDR3 coding DNA: TGTGCCAGCAGCGCTAGCGGGAGGCTCTTCACCGGGGAGCTGTTTTTT.

The chain carries TRBV18 and TRBJ2-1; TRBD1 matches at 8 bases. Germline V lookup: CDR1 KGHSH, CDR2 LQKENI. Trimming at V came to 3 bases and at J to 0 bases, leaving 4 bases not matched to a gene. The CDR3 length is 16 residues. CDR3 DNA: TGTGCCAGCTCACCCCGGACAGGGATCTCCTACAATGAGCAGTTCTTC. Protein sequence: CASSPRTGISYNEQFF.

In its sample, this clonotype was seen a few times. The chain has TRBV4-3 and TRBJ1-6; TRBD1 is a possible D gene (5 bases). The V end was cut by 0 bases, the J end by 6 bases, with 15 bases between. Germline CDR1 reads LGHNA; CDR2 reads YSLEER. The CDR3 runs to 17 residues. CDR3 DNA sequence: TGCGCCAGCAGCCAAGATCAGTGGCAGGGTCGTAATTCACCCCTCCACTTT. It encodes CASSQDQWQGRNSPLHF.

The rearrangement links TRBV10-3 to TRBJ2-1; 7 nucleotides agree with TRBD2. J lost 4 bases, V lost 0 bases, and 15 bases had no gene match. Germline V gives CDR1 ENHRY, CDR2 SYGVKD. CDR3 length: 19 residues. This chain's CDR3 is CAISESGASGAIRYNEQFF. In DNA, the CDR3 is TGTGCCATCAGTGAGTCCGGGGCCAGCGGGGCGATACGGTACAATGAGCAGTTCTTC.

The CDR3 sequence is CSASETGNTIYF. The CDR3 DNA is TGCAGTGCCAGTGAGACCGGAAACACCATATATTTT. This chain links TRBV20-1 with TRBJ1-3; D is unresolved. The V end was cut by 6 bases, the J end by 4 bases, with 10 bases between. This CDR3 is 12 amino acids long. Germline CDR1 reads DFQATT; CDR2 reads SNEGSKA (reference sequence).

The chain combines TRBV24-1 with TRBJ2-3; D is ambiguous. This CDR3 is built from 16 residues. With 2 bases removed from V and 2 bases from J, the gap between germline ends came to 13 bases. Germline V gives CDR1 KGHDR, CDR2 SFDVKD. The CDR3 loop is CATSDYPGTSTDTQYF. The CDR3 DNA follows: TGTGCCACCAGTGATTACCCTGGAACCTCCACAGATACGCAGTATTTT.

This clonotype appeared many times. CDR3: CASSAGTENSPLHF. CDR3 in DNA: TGTGCCAGCAGCGCCGGGACGGAAAATTCACCCCTCCACTTT. The V call is TRBV7-8, the J call TRBJ1-6; tentative D call: TRBD1 (5 bases). The germline V and J ends were trimmed by 5 bases and 7 bases, with 12 bases remaining between them. This CDR3 is 14 amino acids long. The germline CDR1 and CDR2 sequences are SGHVS and FQNEAQ.

This clonotype came up a few times. The rearrangement joins TRBV7-2 to TRBJ2-4; D is possibly TRBD1 or TRBD2 (5 bases each). Germline CDR1 is SGHTA and CDR2 is FQGNSA. The CDR3 has 15 residues. With 4 bases removed from V and 8 bases from J, the gap between germline ends came to 18 bases. The CDR3 nucleotides are TGTGCCAGCAGCTCGACCGGGGCGATGGGAGACATTCAGTACTTC. It encodes CASSSTGAMGDIQYF.

V is TRBV6-2 or TRBV6-3 and J is TRBJ2-2, with 7 positions matching TRBD2. V dropped 6 bases and J dropped 5; count of bases not matched to a gene: 0. This CDR3 has 12 residues. The germline V gene has CDR1 MNHEY and CDR2 SVGEGT. As DNA, the CDR3 is TGTGCCAGCAGCGGGAGGACCGGGGAGCTGTTTTTT. It specifies CASSGRTGELFF.

This rearrangement joins TRBV24-1 to TRBJ2-3, with 7 bases identical to TRBD1. Germline CDR1 and CDR2: KGHDR and SFDVKD. This CDR3 is built from 16 residues. V shed 2 bases and J 2 bases; nucleotides not matched to a gene: 6. The CDR3 DNA sequence: TGTGCCACCAGTGATTCTCCCAGGGGGTTCACAGATACGCAGTATTTT. This translates into CATSDSPRGFTDTQYF.

The chain combines TRBV6-1 with TRBJ2-2; D not resolved. The CDR3 extends over 12 amino acids. V dropped 8 bases and J dropped 0 bases, with 4 bases sitting between them. The V gene's germline CDR1 is MNHNS and CDR2 SASEGT. The CDR3 sequence is CASAANTGELFF. CDR3 in DNA: TGTGCCAGCGCGGCGAACACCGGGGAGCTGTTTTTT.

This clonotype was observed many times. This may be a read error, as it is one base from a much larger clone. The chain recombines TRBV20-1 with TRBJ2-5; D not certain. Germline CDR1 is DFQATT and CDR2 is SNEGSKA (reference sequence). The CDR3 runs 10 residues. V lost 3 bases and J 5 bases, leaving 4 bases between the germline ends. CDR3 residues: CSASGETQYF. CDR3 in DNA: TGCAGTGCTAGCGGGGAGACCCAGTACTTC.

In its sample, this clonotype was seen a few times. The chain is built from TRBV7-8 and TRBJ2-4, with a weak D call TRBD1 (6 bases). The germline gives CDR1 SGHVS, CDR2 FQNEAQ. The germline V and J ends were trimmed by 5 bases and 1 base, with 9 bases remaining between them. CDR3 length: 14 amino acids. The CDR3 loop is CASSKRGAKNIQYF. In DNA form, the CDR3 reads TGTGCCAGCAGCAAAAGGGGGGCCAAAAACATTCAGTACTTC.

The CDR3 loop reads CASSGGGLFTDTQYF. The CDR3 DNA sequence: TGTGCCTCCTCGGGAGGGGGGCTCTTCACAGATACGCAGTATTTT. The genes are TRBV6-1 and TRBJ2-3, with 8 bases fitting TRBD2. Trimming removed 11 bases from V and 2 bases from J; junction bases left unmatched: 12. This CDR3 is built from 15 residues. Germline V gene sequence: CDR1 MNHNS, CDR2 SASEGT.

The gene calls are TRBV6-2 or TRBV6-3 and TRBJ2-2, with D possibly TRBD2 on 5 matching bases. The germline gives CDR1 MNHEY, CDR2 SVGEGT. The CDR3 length is 13 residues. Trimming left V 5 bases short and J 5 bases short, with 9 bases between. CDR3 sequence reads: CASSNGLTGELFF. Here the CDR3 DNA reads TGTGCCAGCAGTAACGGACTTACCGGGGAGCTGTTTTTT.

This clonotype was detected many times. V and J are TRBV3-1 and TRBJ1-2; 7 nucleotides match TRBD1. Germline V gene lookup returns CDR1 LGHDT and CDR2 YNNKEL (reference sequence). This CDR3 has 16 amino acids. V lost 1 base and J lost 0; bases outside the gene matches: 5. The CDR3 DNA reads TGTGCCAGCAGCCAAGTGAGGACAGGAACTAACTATGGCTACACCTTC. Protein product: CASSQVRTGTNYGYTF.

In this sample, this clonotype turned up a few times. J is TRBJ2-4 and V is TRBV13; D not certain. Germline CDR1 is PRHDT and CDR2 is FYEKMQ (reference sequence). The CDR3 length is 18 residues. Trimming took off 4 bases at V and 0 bases at J, with 19 bases between the two ends. DNA for the CDR3: TGTGCCAGCAGCTCTAGTCCCCTTCGACCCGAAGCCAAAAACATTCAGTACTTC. Protein: CASSSSPLRPEAKNIQYF.

About this clonotype: A much larger clone lies one base from this, so it may be a read error. This chain links TRBV7-2 with TRBJ2-7; D is uncertain. The CDR3 runs 14 residues. Trimming shortened V by 1 base and J by 2 bases, and 9 bases separated the two germline ends. Germline values: CDR1 SGHTA, CDR2 FQGNSA. The CDR3: CASSLDAGPYEQYF. The CDR3 coding sequence is TGTGCCAGCAGCTTAGATGCAGGTCCCTACGAGCAGTACTTC. Variable domain in full (rest from reference TRBV7-2 and TRBJ2-7): GAGVSQSPSNKVTEKGKDVELRCDPISGHTALYWYRQSLGQGLEFLIYFQGNSAPDKSGLPSDRFSAERTGGSVSTLTIQRTQQEDSAVYLCASSLDAGPYEQYFGPGTRLTVT.

This chain uses TRBV7-9 with TRBJ1-1; tentative D call: TRBD1 (5 bases). This CDR3 spans 14 amino acids. Trimming removed 1 base at V and 5 bases at J, with 11 bases between. Per germline, CDR1 SEHNR and CDR2 FQNEAQ (reference sequence). Here the CDR3 reads CASSLGGDWTEAFF. In DNA, the CDR3 is TGTGCCAGCAGCTTAGGAGGGGATTGGACTGAAGCTTTCTTT.